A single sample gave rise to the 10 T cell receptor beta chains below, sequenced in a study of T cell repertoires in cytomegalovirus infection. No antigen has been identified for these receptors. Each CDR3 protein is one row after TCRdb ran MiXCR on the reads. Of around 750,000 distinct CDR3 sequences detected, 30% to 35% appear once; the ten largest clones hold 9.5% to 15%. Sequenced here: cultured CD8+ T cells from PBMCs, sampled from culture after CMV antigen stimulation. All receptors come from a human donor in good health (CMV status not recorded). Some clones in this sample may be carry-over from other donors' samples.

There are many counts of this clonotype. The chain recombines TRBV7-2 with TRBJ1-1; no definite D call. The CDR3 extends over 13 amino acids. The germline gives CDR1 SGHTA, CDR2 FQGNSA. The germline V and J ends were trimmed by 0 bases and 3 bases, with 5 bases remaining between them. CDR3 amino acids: CASSLAFDTEAFF. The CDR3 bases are TGTGCCAGCAGCTTAGCCTTTGACACTGAAGCTTTCTTT.

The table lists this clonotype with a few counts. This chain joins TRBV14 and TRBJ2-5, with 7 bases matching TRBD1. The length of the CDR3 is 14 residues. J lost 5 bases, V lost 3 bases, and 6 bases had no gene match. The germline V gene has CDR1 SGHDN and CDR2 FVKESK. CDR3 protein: CASSHLGGAETQYF. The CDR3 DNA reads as TGTGCCAGCAGCCACTTAGGGGGCGCGGAGACCCAGTACTTC.

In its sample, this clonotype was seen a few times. The chain's CDR3 is CASSLGDLETQYF. CDR3 DNA: TGTGCCAGCAGCTTAGGGGATCTGGAGACCCAGTACTTC. The chain links TRBV7-6 to TRBJ2-5; D is unclear. Germline V CDR1 and CDR2: SGHVS, FNYEAQ. The CDR3 contains 13 residues. Trimming took off 1 base at V and 5 bases at J, with 8 bases between the two ends.

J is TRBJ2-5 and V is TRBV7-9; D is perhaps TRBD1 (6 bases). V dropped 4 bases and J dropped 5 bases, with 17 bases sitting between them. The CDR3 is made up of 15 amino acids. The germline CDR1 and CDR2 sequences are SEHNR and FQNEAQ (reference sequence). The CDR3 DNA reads TGTGCCAGCAGCTCCCTCCAAGTAACAGGGGAGACCCAGTACTTC. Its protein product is CASSSLQVTGETQYF.

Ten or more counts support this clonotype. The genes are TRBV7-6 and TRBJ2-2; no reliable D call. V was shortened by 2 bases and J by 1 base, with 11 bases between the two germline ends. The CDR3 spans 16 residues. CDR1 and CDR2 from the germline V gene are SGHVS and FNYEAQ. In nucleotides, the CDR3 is TGTGCCAGCAGCTTATACAGAGAAAGGAACACCGGGGAGCTGTTTTTT. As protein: CASSLYRERNTGELFF.

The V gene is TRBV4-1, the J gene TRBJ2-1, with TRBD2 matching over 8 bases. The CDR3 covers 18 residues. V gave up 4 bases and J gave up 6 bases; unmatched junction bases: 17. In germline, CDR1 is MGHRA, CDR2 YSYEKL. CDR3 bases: TGCGCCAGCAGCCGATCCCCGAGCTTGCGGGGGGTTACCAATGAGCAGTTCTTC. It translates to CASSRSPSLRGVTNEQFF.

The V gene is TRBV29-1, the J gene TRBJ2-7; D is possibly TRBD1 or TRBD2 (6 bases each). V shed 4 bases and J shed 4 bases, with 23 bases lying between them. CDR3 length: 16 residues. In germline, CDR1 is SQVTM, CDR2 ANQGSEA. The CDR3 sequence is CSVGKGLTGGGYEQYF. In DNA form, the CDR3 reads TGCAGCGTTGGGAAGGGACTGACAGGAGGGGGTTACGAGCAGTACTTC.

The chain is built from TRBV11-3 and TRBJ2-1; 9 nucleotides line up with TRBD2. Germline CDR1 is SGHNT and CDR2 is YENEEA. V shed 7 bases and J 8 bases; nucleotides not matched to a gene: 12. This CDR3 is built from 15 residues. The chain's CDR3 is CASNPFSGGGDEQFF. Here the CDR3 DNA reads TGTGCCAGCAACCCATTTTCGGGCGGGGGGGATGAGCAGTTCTTC.

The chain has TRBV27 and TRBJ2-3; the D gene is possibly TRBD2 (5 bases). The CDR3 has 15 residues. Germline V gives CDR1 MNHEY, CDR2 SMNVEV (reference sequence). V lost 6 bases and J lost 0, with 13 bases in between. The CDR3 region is CASSLAEASTDTQYF. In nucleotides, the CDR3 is TGTGCCAGCAGCCTCGCGGAGGCTAGCACAGATACGCAGTATTTT.

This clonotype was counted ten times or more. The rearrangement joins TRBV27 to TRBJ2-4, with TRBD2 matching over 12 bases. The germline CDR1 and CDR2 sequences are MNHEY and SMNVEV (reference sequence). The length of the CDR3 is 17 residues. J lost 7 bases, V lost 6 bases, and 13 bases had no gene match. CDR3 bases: TGTGCCAGCAGAATAAAGGGGGGACTAGCGGGTAGGAACATTCAGTACTTC. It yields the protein CASRIKGGLAGRNIQYF.